The 24 T cell receptor beta chains in this list originate from one sample, sequenced in a study of shared clonotypes between healthy human individuals. Clones were read by immunoSEQ multiplex PCR, and TCRdb kept only the in-frame ones, dropping some. The sample shows hundreds of thousands of clones, 70% to 80% of them seen only once. The specimen sequenced was PBMCs. Receptor source: a woman between 40 and 55 years old in good health. Some clones in this sample may be carry-over from other donors' samples.

The chain is built from TRBV6-4 and TRBJ2-3, with D unresolved. The V gene lost 3 bases and the J gene lost 1 base, with 11 bases spanning the gap. CDR1 is MRHNA and CDR2 is SNTAGT in the germline V gene. The CDR3 extends over 15 amino acids. The chain's CDR3 is CASSEAPSGTDTQYF. The CDR3 DNA reads as TGTGCCAGCAGTGAGGCCCCTTCTGGCACAGATACGCAGTATTTT.

This clone has a handful of counts. V usage is TRBV6-1 and J usage is TRBJ1-5; 8 bases map to TRBD1. Unmatched junction bases numbered 5, after V lost 7 bases and J lost 3 bases. The CDR3 runs to 14 residues. CDR1 MNHNS and CDR2 SASEGT come from the germline V gene. The CDR3 loop is CASTDRANNQPQHF. The CDR3 DNA sequence: TGTGCCAGCACGGACAGGGCGAACAATCAGCCCCAGCATTTT.

The gene calls are TRBV5-1 and TRBJ2-2, with D perhaps TRBD1 (6 bases). Germline values: CDR1 SGHRS, CDR2 YFSETQ. CDR3 length: 14 residues. Between the trimmed V and J ends, which lost 2 bases and 4 bases, there was a span of 9 bases. In DNA form, the CDR3 reads TGCGCCAGCAGCTTACAGGGCACCACCGGGGAGCTGTTTTTT. This encodes CASSLQGTTGELFF.

The chain recombines TRBV28 with TRBJ1-1, with D possibly TRBD1 on 6 matching bases. From germline, CDR1 is MDHEN and CDR2 SYDVKM. The length of the CDR3 is 14 residues. V was clipped by 7 bases and J by 0 bases, with 12 bases between them. CDR3 protein: CASINRVVNTEAFF. The CDR3 DNA is TGTGCCAGCATCAACAGGGTGGTGAACACTGAAGCTTTCTTT. Full variable domain (rest looked up from reference TRBV28 and TRBJ1-1): DVKVTQSSRYLVKRTGEKVFLECVQDMDHENMFWYRQDPGLGLRLIYFSYDVKMKEKGDIPEGYSVSREKKERFSLILESASTNQTSMYLCASINRVVNTEAFFGQGTRLTVV.

The chain employs TRBV5-4 and TRBJ2-3, with D possibly being TRBD1 (6 bases). V lost 4 bases, J lost 2 bases, and 11 bases lay in between. The CDR3 extends over 14 amino acids. Per germline, CDR1 SGHNT and CDR2 YYREEE (reference sequence). CDR3 protein: CASSKDRFTDTQYF. The DNA for the CDR3 is TGTGCCAGCAGCAAGGACAGATTCACAGATACGCAGTATTTT.

The rearrangement uses TRBV5-1 and TRBJ2-5, with D hard to call. The J call may not be correct, given that the DNA end is closer to TRBJ2-7. Germline CDR1 SGHRS, CDR2 YFSETQ. This CDR3 region has 12 residues. CDR3: CASSSDFYEQYF. The CDR3 DNA reads as TGCGCCAGCAGCTCCGACTTCTACGAGCAGTACTTC.

The table lists this clone with a count of one. V and J are TRBV28 and TRBJ1-4; 8 bases map to TRBD1. Germline CDR1 is MDHEN and CDR2 is SYDVKM. The ends lost 4 bases at V and 7 bases at J; junction bases unmatched: 8. This CDR3 spans 15 amino acids. The CDR3 sequence is CASSWGGQESEKLFF. The CDR3 DNA reads TGTGCCAGCAGTTGGGGGGGACAGGAAAGTGAAAAACTGTTTTTT.

V is TRBV6-5 and J is TRBJ2-5, with D perhaps being TRBD1 or TRBD2 (5 bases each). Trimming left V 4 bases short and J 12 bases short, with 21 bases between. The CDR3 is 14 amino acids. Germline V gene data show CDR1 as MNHEY and CDR2 as SVGAGI. CDR3 region: CASSSAGTQGKKYF. The CDR3 nucleotides read TGTGCCAGCAGTTCGGCCGGGACGCAAGGGAAGAAGTACTTC.

The rearrangement links TRBV11-3 to TRBJ2-7; 7 nucleotides line up with TRBD1. CDR1 is SGHNT and CDR2 is YENEEA in the germline V gene. The V gene end was trimmed by 5 bases and the J gene end by 2 bases; junction bases not matched to a gene: 6. This CDR3 comprises 14 residues. The CDR3 sequence: CASSPRDSPYEQYF. In DNA, the CDR3 is TGTGCCAGCAGCCCAAGGGACAGTCCCTACGAGCAGTACTTC.

In this sample, this clone turned up once. This chain uses TRBV5-1 with TRBJ2-5; 7 bases map to TRBD1. Trimming took 4 bases from V and 5 from J; bases not matched to a gene: 8. CDR3 length: 14 amino acids. Germline V gene data show CDR1 as SGHRS and CDR2 as YFSETQ. The CDR3 protein is CASSHNRGGETQYF. The CDR3 nucleotides read TGCGCCAGCAGCCATAACAGGGGTGGTGAGACCCAGTACTTC.

The chain links TRBV7-9 to TRBJ2-5; D perhaps matches TRBD2 (6 bases). The J call may be wrong; the DNA end is better matched by TRBJ2-7. Germline V lookup: CDR1 SEHNR, CDR2 FQNEAQ (reference sequence). There are 14 residues in the CDR3. CDR3 in DNA: TGTGCCAGCAGCTCAGACCTAGCGAGCTACGAGCAGTACTTC. Protein sequence: CASSSDLASYEQYF.

The rearrangement links TRBV5-6 to TRBJ1-2; D gene unclear. Germline assignment: CDR1 SGHDT and CDR2 YYEEEE. The V and J ends lost 4 bases and 3 bases respectively, with 10 bases between them. The CDR3 contains 13 residues. The CDR3 nucleotides read TGTGCCAGCAGCATAACTATGGACTATGGCTACACCTTC. It is translated as CASSITMDYGYTF.

At least ten counts were recorded for this clone. The chain carries TRBV6-1 and TRBJ2-1, with D possibly TRBD1 on 6 matching bases. The CDR3 has 16 residues. With 4 bases removed from V and 0 bases from J, the gap between germline ends came to 13 bases. In germline, CDR1 is MNHNS, CDR2 SASEGT. The CDR3 DNA follows: TGTGCCAGCAGTGTTCGAGAGGACAGCTCCTACAATGAGCAGTTCTTC. This encodes CASSVREDSSYNEQFF.

The rearrangement joins TRBV29-1 to TRBJ2-3; no clear D gene. Trimming left V 5 bases short and J 0 bases short, with 15 bases between. Germline V gives CDR1 SQVTM, CDR2 ANQGSEA. The CDR3 length is 15 residues. In DNA, the CDR3 is TGCAGCGTTCCCGCCCGACCCTCTAGCACAGATACGCAGTATTTT. Its translation: CSVPARPSSTDTQYF.

Remarks on this clone: The same CDR3 also results from other DNA sequences found in this sample. The chain uses TRBV6-5 and TRBJ2-7; D is tentatively TRBD1 or TRBD2 (5 bases each). Germline V gene lookup returns CDR1 MNHEY and CDR2 SVGAGI. The CDR3 is 14 residues long. With 7 bases removed from V and 1 base from J, the gap between germline ends came to 14 bases. CDR3 region: CASKTGTASYEQYF. CDR3 nucleotides: TGTGCCAGCAAGACGGGGACGGCATCCTACGAGCAGTACTTC.

The chain combines TRBV27 with TRBJ1-4, with TRBD1 matching 9 bases. The CDR3 is 15 amino acids. V was pared by 7 bases and J by 4 bases, with 7 bases of the junction left unmatched. Germline V gene lookup returns CDR1 MNHEY and CDR2 SMNVEV (reference sequence). The CDR3, as DNA: TGTGCCAGCAACCGGGACAGGGCGTTTAATGAAAAACTGTTTTTT. It translates to CASNRDRAFNEKLFF.

The gene calls are TRBV27 and TRBJ1-1; no firm D call. The CDR3 contains 14 residues. The germline V gene encodes CDR1 MNHEY and CDR2 SMNVEV (reference sequence). Trimming removed 6 bases at V and 7 bases at J, with 18 bases between. The CDR3 DNA follows: TGTGCCAGCAGCTCACTCCTGGCGTTAGGTGAAGCTTTCTTT. Amino acids: CASSSLLALGEAFF.

This clone was found a few times. This specimen includes other DNA sequences encoding the same CDR3. The rearrangement links TRBV5-1 to TRBJ1-5; no reliable D call. There are 14 residues in the CDR3. Deletions cut 0 bases from V and 5 bases from J, with 9 bases between. The germline CDR1 and CDR2 sequences are SGHRS and YFSETQ. The CDR3 sequence is CASSLDGRDQPQHF. CDR3 in DNA: TGCGCCAGCAGCTTGGACGGTAGGGATCAGCCCCAGCATTTT. Looking up the rest from reference TRBV5-1 and TRBJ1-5 gives the full variable domain: KAGVTQTPRYLIKTRGQQVTLSCSPISGHRSVSWYQQTPGQGLQFLFEYFSETQRNKGNFPGRFSGRQFSNSRSEMNVSTLELGDSALYLCASSLDGRDQPQHFGDGTRLSIL.

This chain uses TRBV19 with TRBJ2-7; D remains unclear. Trimming took off 5 bases at V and 2 bases at J, with 13 bases between the two ends. The CDR3 has 14 residues. Germline CDR1 and CDR2: LNHDA and SQIVND (reference sequence). CDR3 protein: CASSEVAGPYEQYF. The CDR3 DNA reads as TGTGCCAGTAGTGAGGTAGCTGGCCCCTACGAGCAGTACTTC.

This chain uses TRBV7-2 with TRBJ2-7; D could derive from TRBD1 or TRBD2 (5 bases each). Trimming took 4 bases from V and 5 from J, leaving 12 bases between them. Germline values: CDR1 SGHTA, CDR2 FQGNSA. The CDR3 loop spans 13 amino acids. DNA for the CDR3: TGTGCCAGCAGCTATAAAGGGGACCACGAGCAGTACTTC. This gives the protein CASSYKGDHEQYF.

The rearrangement joins TRBV6-4 to TRBJ2-3; 7 bases align to TRBD2. V lost 4 bases, J lost 1 base, and 5 bases stayed unmatched. CDR3 size: 15 residues. Germline V gene sequence: CDR1 MRHNA, CDR2 SNTAGT. The CDR3 region is CASSALATGTDTQYF. DNA for the CDR3: TGTGCCAGCAGTGCACTAGCGACGGGCACAGATACGCAGTATTTT.

This chain joins TRBV7-8 and TRBJ2-6; 7 positions agree with TRBD1. Germline CDR1 is SGHVS and CDR2 is FQNEAQ. Trimming removed 5 bases from V and 4 bases from J; junction bases left unmatched: 17. The CDR3 is made up of 19 amino acids. The CDR3 coding sequence is TGTGCCAGCAGCACAAACAGAGAGGGGACAGCATACGGGGCCAACGTCCTGACTTTC. Residues: CASSTNREGTAYGANVLTF.

The CDR3 region is CASSQGGMGGYEKLFF. The CDR3 DNA reads TGCGCCAGCAGCCAAGGGGGGATGGGCGGTTATGAAAAACTGTTTTTT. This chain uses TRBV4-1 with TRBJ1-4; the D gene is possibly TRBD1 (5 bases). The CDR3 is 16 amino acids. Germline loops: CDR1 MGHRA, CDR2 YSYEKL. V was clipped by 1 base and J by 6 bases, with 15 bases between them.

This chain uses TRBV6-5 with TRBJ1-1, with TRBD1 identical over 8 bases. This CDR3 region has 12 residues. Germline lookup yields CDR1 MNHEY and CDR2 SVGAGI. Trimming cost V 7 bases and J 11 bases; bases outside gene matches: 9. CDR3 sequence: CASTRTGNVAFF. The DNA of the CDR3 is TGTGCCAGCACCCGGACAGGGAACGTCGCTTTCTTT.